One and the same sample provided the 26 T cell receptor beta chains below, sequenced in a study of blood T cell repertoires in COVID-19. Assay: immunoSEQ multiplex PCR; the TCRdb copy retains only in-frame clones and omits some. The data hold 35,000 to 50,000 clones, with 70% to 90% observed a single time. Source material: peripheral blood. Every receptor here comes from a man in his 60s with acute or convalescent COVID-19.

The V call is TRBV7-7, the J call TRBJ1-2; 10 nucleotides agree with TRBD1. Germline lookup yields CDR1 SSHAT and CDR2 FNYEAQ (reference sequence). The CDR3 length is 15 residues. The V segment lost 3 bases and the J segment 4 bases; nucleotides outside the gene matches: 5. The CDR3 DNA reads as TGTGCCAGCAGCTTTCCGGGACAGGGGATCTATGGCTACACCTTC. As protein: CASSFPGQGIYGYTF.

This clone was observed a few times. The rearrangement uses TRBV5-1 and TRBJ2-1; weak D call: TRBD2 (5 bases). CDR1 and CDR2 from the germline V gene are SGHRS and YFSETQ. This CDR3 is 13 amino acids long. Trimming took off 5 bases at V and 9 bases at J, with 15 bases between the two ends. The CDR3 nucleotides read TGCGCCAGCAGAGAGGCCGCCGAGGGTGAGCAGTTCTTC. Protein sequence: CASREAAEGEQFF.

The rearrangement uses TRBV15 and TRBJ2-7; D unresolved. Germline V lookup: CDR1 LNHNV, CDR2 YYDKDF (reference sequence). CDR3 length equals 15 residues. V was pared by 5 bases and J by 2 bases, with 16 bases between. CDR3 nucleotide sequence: TGTGCCACCAGCCCTACCCAGGCTGGTGCCTACGAGCAGTACTTC. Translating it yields CATSPTQAGAYEQYF.

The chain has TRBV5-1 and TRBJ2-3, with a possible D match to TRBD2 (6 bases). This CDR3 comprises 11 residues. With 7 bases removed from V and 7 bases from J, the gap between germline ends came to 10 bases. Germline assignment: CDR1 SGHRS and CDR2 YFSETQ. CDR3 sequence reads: CASSGTYTQYF. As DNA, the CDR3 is TGCGCCAGCTCGGGGACTTATACGCAGTATTTT.

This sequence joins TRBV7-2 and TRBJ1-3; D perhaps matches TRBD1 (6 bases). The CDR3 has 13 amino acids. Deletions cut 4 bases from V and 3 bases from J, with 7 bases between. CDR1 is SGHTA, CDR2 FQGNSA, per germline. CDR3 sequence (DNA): TGTGCCAGCAGCTGGACAGTTGGAAACACCATATATTTT. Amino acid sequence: CASSWTVGNTIYF.

CDR3 DNA: TGTGCCAGCAGCTCCGAATTCCCCGTTGGGGGGGCCTATACGCAGTATTTT. It is translated as CASSSEFPVGGAYTQYF. The rearrangement links TRBV13 to TRBJ2-3, with a tentative D call TRBD2 (7 bases). V shed 4 bases and J shed 7 bases, with 24 bases lying between them. The germline V gene encodes CDR1 PRHDT and CDR2 FYEKMQ (reference sequence). This CDR3 has 17 amino acids.

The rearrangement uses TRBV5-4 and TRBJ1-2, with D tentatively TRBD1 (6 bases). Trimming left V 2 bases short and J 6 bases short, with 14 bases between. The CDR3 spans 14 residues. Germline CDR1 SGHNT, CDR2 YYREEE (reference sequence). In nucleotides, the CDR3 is TGTGCCAGCAGCTTTTTGGGGGGGCGAGATGGCTACACCTTC. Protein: CASSFLGGRDGYTF.

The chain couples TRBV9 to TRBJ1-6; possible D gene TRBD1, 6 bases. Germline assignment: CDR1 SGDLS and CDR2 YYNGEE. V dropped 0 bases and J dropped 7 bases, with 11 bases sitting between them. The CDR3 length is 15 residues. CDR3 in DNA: TGTGCCAGCAGCGTAGCCACAGGGTACAATTCACCCCTCCACTTT. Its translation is CASSVATGYNSPLHF.

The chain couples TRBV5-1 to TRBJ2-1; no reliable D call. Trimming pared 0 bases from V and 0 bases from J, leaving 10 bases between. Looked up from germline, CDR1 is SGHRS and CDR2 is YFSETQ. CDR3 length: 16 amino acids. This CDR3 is CASSLAPISSYNEQFF. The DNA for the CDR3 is TGCGCCAGCAGCTTGGCACCGATTAGCTCCTACAATGAGCAGTTCTTC.

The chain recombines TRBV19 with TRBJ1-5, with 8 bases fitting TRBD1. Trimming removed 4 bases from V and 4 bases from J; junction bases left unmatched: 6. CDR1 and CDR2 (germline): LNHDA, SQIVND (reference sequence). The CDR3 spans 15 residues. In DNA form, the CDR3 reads TGTGCCAGTAGTACGTTCCGGGACAGGAATCAGCCCCAGCATTTT. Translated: CASSTFRDRNQPQHF.

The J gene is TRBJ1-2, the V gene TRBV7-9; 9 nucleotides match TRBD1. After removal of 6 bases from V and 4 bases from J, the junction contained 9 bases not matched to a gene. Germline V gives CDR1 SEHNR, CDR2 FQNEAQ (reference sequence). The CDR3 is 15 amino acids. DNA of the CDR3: TGTGCCAGCAGGCCTGGGACAGGGAAAAGCTATGGCTACACCTTC. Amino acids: CASRPGTGKSYGYTF.

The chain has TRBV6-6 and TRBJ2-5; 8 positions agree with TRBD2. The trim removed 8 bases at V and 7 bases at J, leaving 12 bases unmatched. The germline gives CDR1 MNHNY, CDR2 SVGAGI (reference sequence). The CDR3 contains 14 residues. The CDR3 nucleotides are TGTGCCAGCGCCTCACGGGGGGGGCTTGGGACCCAGTACTTC. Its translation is CASASRGGLGTQYF.

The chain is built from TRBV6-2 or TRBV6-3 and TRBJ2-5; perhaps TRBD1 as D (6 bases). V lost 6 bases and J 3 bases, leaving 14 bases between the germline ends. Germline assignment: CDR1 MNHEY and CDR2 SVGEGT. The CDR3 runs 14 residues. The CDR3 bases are TGTGCCAGCAGCGTCGGGACAAGAAAAGAGACCCAGTACTTC. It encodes CASSVGTRKETQYF.

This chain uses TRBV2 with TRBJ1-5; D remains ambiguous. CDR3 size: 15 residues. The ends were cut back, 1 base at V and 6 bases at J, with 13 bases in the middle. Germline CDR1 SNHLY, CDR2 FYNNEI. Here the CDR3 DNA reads TGTGCCAGCAGTGAAGTCGGTGGTTTCGTTCAGCCCCAGCATTTT. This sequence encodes CASSEVGGFVQPQHF.

CDR3 DNA sequence: TGTGCCAGTAGTTGGACAGGGGCGGTCGGGGAGCTGTTTTTT. As protein: CASSWTGAVGELFF. This chain connects TRBV19 to TRBJ2-2; TRBD1 matches at 9 bases. The V gene's germline CDR1 is LNHDA and CDR2 SQIVND (reference sequence). The CDR3 length is 14 residues. V trimming: 5 bases; J trimming: 7 bases; junction bases outside the gene matches: 5.

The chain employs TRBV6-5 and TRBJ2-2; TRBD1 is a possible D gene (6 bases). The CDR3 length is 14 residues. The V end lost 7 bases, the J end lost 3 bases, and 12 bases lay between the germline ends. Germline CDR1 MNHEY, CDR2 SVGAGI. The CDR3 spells CASNIQGDTGELFF. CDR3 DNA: TGTGCCAGCAACATACAGGGTGACACCGGGGAGCTGTTTTTT.

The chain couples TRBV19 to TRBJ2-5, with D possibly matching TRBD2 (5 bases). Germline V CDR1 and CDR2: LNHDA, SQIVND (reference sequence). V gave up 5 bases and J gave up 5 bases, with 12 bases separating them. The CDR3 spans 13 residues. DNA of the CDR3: TGTGCCAGTAGTGCCCGACTATGGGAGACCCAGTACTTC. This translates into CASSARLWETQYF. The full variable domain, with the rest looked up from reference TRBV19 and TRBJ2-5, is DGGITQSPKYLFRKEGQNVTLSCEQNLNHDAMYWYRQDPGQGLRLIYYSQIVNDFQKGDIAEGYSVSREKKESFPLTVTSAQKNPTAFYLCASSARLWETQYFGPGTRLLVL.

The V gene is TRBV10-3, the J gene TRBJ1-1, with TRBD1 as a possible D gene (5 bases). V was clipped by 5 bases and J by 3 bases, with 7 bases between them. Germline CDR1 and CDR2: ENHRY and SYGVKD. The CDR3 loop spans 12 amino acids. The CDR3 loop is CAISQGDTEAFF. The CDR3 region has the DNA TGTGCCATCAGTCAGGGCGACACTGAAGCTTTCTTT.

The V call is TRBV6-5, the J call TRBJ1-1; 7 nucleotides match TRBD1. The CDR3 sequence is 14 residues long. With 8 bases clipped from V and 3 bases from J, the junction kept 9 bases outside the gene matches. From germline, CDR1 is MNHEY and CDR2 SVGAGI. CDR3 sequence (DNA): TGTGCCAGCCAACGGCCGGGACAGCACACTGAAGCTTTCTTT. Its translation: CASQRPGQHTEAFF.

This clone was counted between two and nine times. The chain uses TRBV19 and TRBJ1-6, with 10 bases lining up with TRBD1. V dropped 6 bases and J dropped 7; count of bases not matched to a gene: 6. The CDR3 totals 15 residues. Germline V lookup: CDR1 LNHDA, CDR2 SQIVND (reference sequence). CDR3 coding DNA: TGTGCCAGTAGAATACCGGGACAGGGGAATTCACCCCTCCACTTT. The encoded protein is CASRIPGQGNSPLHF.

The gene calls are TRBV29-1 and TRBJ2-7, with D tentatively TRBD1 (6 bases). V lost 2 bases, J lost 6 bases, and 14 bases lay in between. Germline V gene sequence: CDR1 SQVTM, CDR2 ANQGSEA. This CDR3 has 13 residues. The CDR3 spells CSVESGTTSEQYF. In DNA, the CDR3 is TGCAGCGTTGAATCTGGGACAACTAGCGAGCAGTACTTC.

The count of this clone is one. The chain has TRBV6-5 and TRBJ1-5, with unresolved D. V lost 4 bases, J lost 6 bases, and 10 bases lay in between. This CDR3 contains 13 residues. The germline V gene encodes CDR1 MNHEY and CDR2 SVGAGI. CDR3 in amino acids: CASSSREGQPQHF. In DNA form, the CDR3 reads TGTGCCAGCAGTTCAAGGGAGGGTCAGCCCCAGCATTTT.

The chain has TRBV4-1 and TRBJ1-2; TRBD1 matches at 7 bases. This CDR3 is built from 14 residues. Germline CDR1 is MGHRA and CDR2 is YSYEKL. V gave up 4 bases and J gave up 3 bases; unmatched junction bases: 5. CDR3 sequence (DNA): TGCGCCAGCAGCCGCGAGACAGGGTACTATGGCTACACCTTC. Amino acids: CASSRETGYYGYTF.

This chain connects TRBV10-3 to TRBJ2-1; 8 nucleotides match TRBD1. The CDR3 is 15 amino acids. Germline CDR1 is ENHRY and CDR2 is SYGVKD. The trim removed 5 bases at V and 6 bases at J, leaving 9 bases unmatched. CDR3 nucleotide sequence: TGTGCCATCAGTATAGGACAGGGACCTACCAATGAGCAGTTCTTC. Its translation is CAISIGQGPTNEQFF.

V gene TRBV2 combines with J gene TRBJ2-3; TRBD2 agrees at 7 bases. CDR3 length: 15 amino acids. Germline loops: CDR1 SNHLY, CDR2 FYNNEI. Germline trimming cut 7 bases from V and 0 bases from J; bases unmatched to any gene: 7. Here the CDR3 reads CASKETSSSTDTQYF. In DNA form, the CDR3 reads TGTGCCAGCAAGGAGACTAGCAGTAGCACAGATACGCAGTATTTT.

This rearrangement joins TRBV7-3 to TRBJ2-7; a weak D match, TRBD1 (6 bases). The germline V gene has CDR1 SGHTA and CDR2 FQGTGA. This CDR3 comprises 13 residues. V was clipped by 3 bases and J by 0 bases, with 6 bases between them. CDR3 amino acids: CASSLDSSYEQYF. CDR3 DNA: TGTGCCAGCAGCTTGGACAGCTCCTACGAGCAGTACTTC.